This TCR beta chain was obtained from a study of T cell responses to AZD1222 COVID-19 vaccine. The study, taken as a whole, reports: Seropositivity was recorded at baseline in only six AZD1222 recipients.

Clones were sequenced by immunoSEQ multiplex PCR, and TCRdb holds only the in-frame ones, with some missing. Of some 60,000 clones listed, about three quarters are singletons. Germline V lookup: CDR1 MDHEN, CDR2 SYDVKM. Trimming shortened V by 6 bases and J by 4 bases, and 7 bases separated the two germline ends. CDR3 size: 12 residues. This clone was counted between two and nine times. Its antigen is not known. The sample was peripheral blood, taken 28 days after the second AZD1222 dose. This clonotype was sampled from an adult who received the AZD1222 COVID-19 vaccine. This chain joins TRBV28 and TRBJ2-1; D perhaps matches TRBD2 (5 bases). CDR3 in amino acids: CASRTTYNEQFF. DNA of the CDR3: TGTGCCAGCAGGACTACTTACAATGAGCAGTTCTTC.